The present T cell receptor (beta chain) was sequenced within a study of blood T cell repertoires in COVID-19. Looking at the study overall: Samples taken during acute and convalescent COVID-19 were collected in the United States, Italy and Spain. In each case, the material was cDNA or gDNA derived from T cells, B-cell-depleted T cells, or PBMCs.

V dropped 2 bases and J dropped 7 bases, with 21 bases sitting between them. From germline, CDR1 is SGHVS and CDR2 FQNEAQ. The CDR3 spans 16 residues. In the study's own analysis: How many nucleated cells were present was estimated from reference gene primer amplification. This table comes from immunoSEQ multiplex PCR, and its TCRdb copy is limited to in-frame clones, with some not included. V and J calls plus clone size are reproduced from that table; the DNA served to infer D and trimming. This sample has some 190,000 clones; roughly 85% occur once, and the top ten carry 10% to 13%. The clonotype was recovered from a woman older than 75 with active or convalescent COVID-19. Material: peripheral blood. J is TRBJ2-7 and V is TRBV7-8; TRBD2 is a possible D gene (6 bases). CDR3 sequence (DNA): TGTGCCAGCAGCTTATTTGGGGCGGGACGACCCTTGGAGCAGTACTTC. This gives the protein CASSLFGAGRPLEQYF.